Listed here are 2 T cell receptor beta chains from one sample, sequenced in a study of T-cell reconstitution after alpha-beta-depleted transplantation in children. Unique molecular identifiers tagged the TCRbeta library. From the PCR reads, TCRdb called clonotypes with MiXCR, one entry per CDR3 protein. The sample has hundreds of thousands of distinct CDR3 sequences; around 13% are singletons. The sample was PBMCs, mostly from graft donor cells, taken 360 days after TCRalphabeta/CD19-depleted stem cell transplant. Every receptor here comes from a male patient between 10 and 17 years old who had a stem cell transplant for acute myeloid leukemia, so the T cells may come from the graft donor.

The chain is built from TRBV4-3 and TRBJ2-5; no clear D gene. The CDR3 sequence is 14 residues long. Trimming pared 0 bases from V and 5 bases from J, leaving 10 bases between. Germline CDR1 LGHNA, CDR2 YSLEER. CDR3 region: CASSQESVEETQYF. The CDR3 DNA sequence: TGCGCCAGCAGCCAAGAATCAGTTGAGGAGACCCAGTACTTC.

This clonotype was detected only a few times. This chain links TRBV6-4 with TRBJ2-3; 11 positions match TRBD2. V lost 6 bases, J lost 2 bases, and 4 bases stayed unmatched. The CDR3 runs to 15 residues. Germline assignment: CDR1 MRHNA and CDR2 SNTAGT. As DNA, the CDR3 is TGTGCCAGCAGGCGACTAGCGGGATACACAGATACGCAGTATTTT. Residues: CASRRLAGYTDTQYF.